The 24 T cell receptor beta chains below come from one sample, sequenced in a study of cytomegalovirus exposure and HLA in healthy donors. The PCR employed 60 Vbeta primers together with 13 Jbeta primers. Data came from immunoSEQ multiplex PCR; TCRdb stores just in-frame clones and leaves some out. The sample lists 120,000 or so clones; roughly 78% were seen once. Specimen: PBMCs. These receptors originate from a man between 25 and 39 years old in good health and CMV-seropositive.

The V call is TRBV27, the J call TRBJ2-7; a possible D gene is TRBD1 (5 bases). Germline CDR1 MNHEY, CDR2 SMNVEV (reference sequence). The CDR3 has 11 residues. Deletions cut 7 bases from V and 4 bases from J, with 8 bases between. The CDR3 DNA reads as TGTGCCAGCACCCAGGGTTACGAGCAGTACTTC. It yields the protein CASTQGYEQYF.

The chain carries TRBV27 and TRBJ1-2; perhaps TRBD1 as D (5 bases). V lost 2 bases to trimming and J lost 8 bases, with 15 bases between them. CDR1 is MNHEY and CDR2 is SMNVEV in the germline V gene (reference sequence). The CDR3 runs to 14 residues. The CDR3 DNA is TGTGCCAGCAGTTTAAAGTCCAGGGCTTACGGCTACACCTTC. Its protein product is CASSLKSRAYGYTF.

V and J are TRBV27 and TRBJ2-5; 15 bases are shared with TRBD2. With V trimmed by 3 bases and J by 5 bases, 4 bases remained unmatched. The CDR3 runs 16 residues. Germline CDR1 reads MNHEY; CDR2 reads SMNVEV (reference sequence). In DNA form, the CDR3 reads TGTGCCAGCAGTTTGGGGACTAGCGGGGGGAGGGAGACCCAGTACTTC. Protein product: CASSLGTSGGRETQYF.

This clone has just a few counts. The gene calls are TRBV4-1 and TRBJ1-1; D not certain. The ends were cut back, 0 bases at V and 4 bases at J, with 9 bases in the middle. Germline CDR1 MGHRA, CDR2 YSYEKL. This CDR3 has 14 residues. The CDR3 is CASSQDPGATEAFF. CDR3 bases: TGCGCCAGCAGCCAAGATCCGGGTGCCACTGAAGCTTTCTTT.

The rearrangement links TRBV27 to TRBJ1-2; tentatively, D is TRBD1 (6 bases). The CDR3 runs to 14 residues. Germline CDR1 and CDR2: MNHEY and SMNVEV (reference sequence). V lost 6 bases and J lost 2, with 13 bases in between. CDR3 in amino acids: CASSLGALNYGYTF. In DNA, the CDR3 is TGTGCCAGCAGCCTGGGGGCACTCAACTATGGCTACACCTTC.

This rearrangement joins TRBV2 to TRBJ1-4, with no clear D. Per germline, CDR1 SNHLY and CDR2 FYNNEI. CDR3 length: 15 amino acids. The V gene lost 4 bases and the J gene lost 0 bases, with 9 bases spanning the gap. CDR3 region: CASSGGGATNEKLFF. The CDR3 DNA reads as TGTGCCAGCAGTGGCGGCGGAGCAACTAATGAAAAACTGTTTTTT.

There are a few counts of this clone. The chain links TRBV6-6 to TRBJ2-5; possibly TRBD2 for D (7 bases). V shed 8 bases and J shed 4 bases, with 14 bases lying between them. This CDR3 spans 13 amino acids. CDR1 is MNHNY, CDR2 SVGAGI, per germline (reference sequence). CDR3 DNA: TGTGCCAGCGAAGGGGGGGGCGTAGAGACCCAGTACTTC. Protein product: CASEGGGVETQYF.

The CDR3 reads CASSRPSGQKEETQYF. The CDR3 DNA sequence: TGCGCCAGCAGTCGACCCTCGGGACAGAAGGAAGAGACCCAGTACTTC. The chain joins TRBV23-1 to TRBJ2-5; 7 bases agree with TRBD1. TRBV23-1 is known as an ORF, though its function is uncertain. The CDR3 spans 16 residues. Trimming took 4 bases from V and 3 from J; bases not matched to a gene: 11.

This clone showed up just a few times. The rearrangement links TRBV9 to TRBJ1-2, with TRBD1 matching over 8 bases. J lost 1 base, V lost 2 bases, and 4 bases had no gene match. The CDR3 runs to 15 residues. Germline V CDR1 and CDR2: SGDLS, YYNGEE. This CDR3 is CASSVGTGGNYGYTF. The CDR3 region has the DNA TGTGCCAGCAGCGTCGGGACAGGAGGTAACTATGGCTACACCTTC.

The J gene is TRBJ1-2, the V gene TRBV11-1, with 8 bases aligning to TRBD1. After removal of 4 bases from V and 8 bases from J, the junction contained 12 bases not matched to a gene. Germline assignment: CDR1 SGHAT and CDR2 FQDESV (reference sequence). This CDR3 is built from 15 residues. CDR3 nucleotide sequence: TGTGCCAGCAGCTCTATAGTGACAGGGGACGCGGGCTACACCTTC. It encodes CASSSIVTGDAGYTF. The full variable domain, its missing parts supplied by reference TRBV11-1 and TRBJ1-2, is EAEVAQSPRYKITEKSQAVAFWCDPISGHATLYWYRQILGQGPELLVQFQDESVVDDSQLPKDRFSAERLKGVDSTLKIQPAELGDSAMYLCASSSIVTGDAGYTFGSGTRLTVV.

As DNA, the CDR3 is TGTGCCAGCAGTCCCACCTACGAGCAGTACTTC. The encoded protein is CASSPTYEQYF. The rearrangement joins TRBV2 to TRBJ2-7; D is ambiguous. CDR1 is SNHLY and CDR2 is FYNNEI in the germline V gene. The CDR3 is made up of 11 amino acids. The ends were cut back, 5 bases at V and 2 bases at J, with 4 bases in the middle.

The chain is built from TRBV27 and TRBJ2-5; 14 bases match TRBD2. This CDR3 region has 18 residues. Germline lookup yields CDR1 MNHEY and CDR2 SMNVEV (reference sequence). J lost 0 bases, V lost 5 bases, and 8 bases had no gene match. CDR3 amino acids: CASSTGLAGGPYQETQYF. CDR3 coding DNA: TGTGCCAGCAGTACCGGACTAGCGGGGGGCCCGTACCAAGAGACCCAGTACTTC.

The chain couples TRBV5-5 to TRBJ1-3; possible D gene TRBD1, 5 bases. CDR3 length: 17 amino acids. Trimming removed 3 bases at V and 7 bases at J, with 23 bases between. Looked up from germline, CDR1 is SGHKS and CDR2 is YYEKEE (reference sequence). The CDR3, as DNA: TGTGCCAGCAGCTCGTACCTCGGACGGAGGGGTTTGAACACCATATATTTT. Protein: CASSSYLGRRGLNTIYF. The full variable domain, with the rest looked up from reference TRBV5-5 and TRBJ1-3, is DAGVTQSPTHLIKTRGQQVTLRCSPISGHKSVSWYQQVLGQGPQFIFQYYEKEERGRGNFPDRFSARQFPNYSSELNVNALLLGDSALYLCASSSYLGRRGLNTIYFGEGSWLTVV.

V usage is TRBV19 and J usage is TRBJ2-5; 12 bases are shared with TRBD1. V lost 3 bases, J lost 5 bases, and 4 bases stayed unmatched. The CDR3 is 15 residues long. CDR1 is LNHDA, CDR2 SQIVND, per germline (reference sequence). The CDR3 bases are TGTGCCAGTAGTATCGGGGGGACAGGGGGCGAGACCCAGTACTTC. It translates to CASSIGGTGGETQYF. Together with reference TRBV19 and TRBJ2-5, the CDR3 gives the full variable domain: DGGITQSPKYLFRKEGQNVTLSCEQNLNHDAMYWYRQDPGQGLRLIYYSQIVNDFQKGDIAEGYSVSREKKESFPLTVTSAQKNPTAFYLCASSIGGTGGETQYFGPGTRLLVL.

The rearrangement joins TRBV18 to TRBJ2-5; possible D gene TRBD1, 7 bases. Germline-derived CDR1 and CDR2 are KGHSH and LQKENI. The CDR3 extends over 16 amino acids. V was shortened by 2 bases and J by 5 bases, with 18 bases between the two germline ends. CDR3 protein: CASSPGGGPGEETQYF. Written as DNA, the CDR3 is TGTGCCAGCTCACCAGGAGGGGGCCCAGGGGAGGAGACCCAGTACTTC.

The V call is TRBV28, the J call TRBJ1-4; TRBD1 is a possible D gene (6 bases). With 1 base removed from V and 8 bases from J, the gap between germline ends came to 17 bases. CDR1 is MDHEN, CDR2 SYDVKM, per germline. The CDR3 contains 16 residues. CDR3 protein: CASSLLVGRGEEKLFF. In nucleotides, the CDR3 is TGTGCCAGCAGTTTATTGGTGGGCAGGGGTGAAGAAAAACTGTTTTTT.

This rearrangement joins TRBV7-2 to TRBJ2-7; TRBD2 agrees at 7 bases. V trimming: 4 bases; J trimming: 5 bases; junction bases outside the gene matches: 8. CDR1 SGHTA and CDR2 FQGNSA come from the germline V gene. The CDR3 is 14 residues long. This chain's CDR3 is CASSSGLSNDEQYF. CDR3 in DNA: TGTGCCAGCAGCTCGGGACTATCTAACGACGAGCAGTACTTC.

J is TRBJ2-7 and V is TRBV2; 8 nucleotides agree with TRBD2. CDR3 length equals 15 residues. Germline-derived CDR1 and CDR2 are SNHLY and FYNNEI. J was trimmed by 7 bases and V by 5 bases; bases with no gene match: 13. The CDR3 bases are TGTGCCAGCAGTCCCAACCTCAGACTAGCGTGGGAGCAGTACTTC. Translated: CASSPNLRLAWEQYF.

The V gene is TRBV19, the J gene TRBJ2-5; 9 nucleotides match TRBD2. This CDR3 comprises 14 residues. Unmatched junction bases numbered 4, after V lost 5 bases and J lost 3 bases. In germline, CDR1 is LNHDA, CDR2 SQIVND (reference sequence). The CDR3 DNA sequence: TGTGCCAGTAGTTGGGTAGCGGGGGAAGAGACCCAGTACTTC. Its translation: CASSWVAGEETQYF.

This chain uses TRBV2 with TRBJ2-7; 8 bases match TRBD2. V lost 1 base and J lost 0; bases outside the gene matches: 2. Per germline, CDR1 SNHLY and CDR2 FYNNEI. This CDR3 is 15 amino acids long. CDR3 protein: CASSEVAGTSYEQYF. As DNA, the CDR3 is TGTGCCAGCAGTGAAGTAGCGGGGACCTCCTACGAGCAGTACTTC.

The chain joins TRBV2 to TRBJ1-6; no firm D call. V lost 5 bases, J lost 8 bases, and 22 bases lay in between. The CDR3 spans 17 residues. Germline CDR1 and CDR2: SNHLY and FYNNEI. The CDR3 spells CASSPFRLVGGDSPLHF. In DNA form, the CDR3 reads TGTGCCAGCAGTCCGTTCCGATTGGTGGGTGGAGATTCACCCCTCCACTTT.

The chain carries TRBV11-2 and TRBJ1-3; D gene unclear. V was shortened by 5 bases and J by 0 bases, with 11 bases between the two germline ends. Germline V gives CDR1 SGHAT, CDR2 FQNNGV. CDR3 length: 15 residues. The CDR3 spells CASSVVRSSGNTIYF. CDR3 bases: TGTGCCAGCAGCGTCGTAAGGAGCTCTGGAAACACCATATATTTT.

The chain combines TRBV5-1 with TRBJ2-1; 8 bases align to TRBD2. This CDR3 contains 15 residues. CDR1 and CDR2 from the germline V gene are SGHRS and YFSETQ. The V gene end was trimmed by 3 bases and the J gene end by 3 bases; junction bases not matched to a gene: 5. The CDR3 reads CASSSGLVYYNEQFF. The DNA for the CDR3 is TGCGCCAGCAGCTCGGGACTAGTGTACTACAATGAGCAGTTCTTC.

The genes are TRBV25-1 and TRBJ1-4; the match to TRBD1 covers 7 bases. The V gene's germline CDR1 is MGHDK and CDR2 SYGVNS. With 0 bases clipped from V and 6 bases from J, the junction kept 7 bases outside the gene matches. The CDR3 spans 16 residues. In nucleotides, the CDR3 is TGTGCCAGCAGTGAATATCTGAGGGGGCGGGATGAAAAACTGTTTTTT. This encodes CASSEYLRGRDEKLFF.